This T cell receptor beta chain was sequenced for a study of T-cell memory formation after mild COVID-19. Study background: TCR clusters mostly belonged to single donors.

Germline CDR1 reads MNHNS; CDR2 reads SASEGT. V dropped 4 bases and J dropped 6; count of bases not matched to a gene: 8. The CDR3 length is 15 residues. To note about this clonotype: Antigen: not known.

Study-level findings and limits: For second-wave clones that peaked at day 37, SARS-CoV-2 specificity went unverified.

MiXCR, run by TCRdb on the 5' RACE reads, gives a single entry per CDR3 protein. The sample yields 200,000 to 250,000 distinct CDR3 sequences, 8% to 11% seen once. V and J are TRBV6-1 and TRBJ2-7; 11 bases match TRBD1. The receptor was derived from a man between 18 and 35 years old who had mild COVID-19 (a few samples of this study predate the infection). Cell type and time point are not known. The sample consisted of PBMCs or a T cell subset sorted from them (not recorded which). The chain's CDR3 is CASSAGQGGVSEQYF. The DNA of the CDR3 is TGTGCCAGCAGTGCGGGACAGGGGGGCGTCTCCGAGCAGTACTTC.